This T cell receptor beta chain originates from a study of OX40 agonist ivuxolimab in advanced cancers. The method was immunoSEQ multiplex PCR; TCRdb's version includes in-frame clones alone and lacks a portion of them. The sample includes tens of thousands of clones, 92% of them seen just once. The V and J ends lost 4 bases and 6 bases respectively, with 13 bases between them. This CDR3 has 13 residues. Germline lookup yields CDR1 SNHLY and CDR2 FYNNEI. The chain joins TRBV2 to TRBJ2-7; perhaps TRBD1 as D (7 bases). This receptor was taken from an adult with an advanced solid tumor such as melanoma, head and neck, liver or kidney cancer. This material consisted of CD4+ or CD8+ T cells sorted from blood, taken in a trial of the OX40 agonist ivuxolimab. The CDR3 sequence is CASSGQGLREQYF. The CDR3 bases are TGTGCCAGCAGTGGACAGGGACTGCGCGAGCAGTACTTC.